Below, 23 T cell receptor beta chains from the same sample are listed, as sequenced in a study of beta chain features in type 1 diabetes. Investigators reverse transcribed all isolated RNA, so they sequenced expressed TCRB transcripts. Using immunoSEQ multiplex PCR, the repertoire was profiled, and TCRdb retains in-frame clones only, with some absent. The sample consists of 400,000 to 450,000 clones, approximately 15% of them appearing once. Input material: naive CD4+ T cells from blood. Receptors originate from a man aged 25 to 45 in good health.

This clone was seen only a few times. CDR3 nucleotide sequence: TGTGCCAGCAGCCAAGTGGGGATACTCACCGGGGATGAGCAGTTCTTC. This encodes CASSQVGILTGDEQFF. The chain combines TRBV4-2 with TRBJ2-1; a possible D gene is TRBD2 (5 bases). The V end was cut by 1 base, the J end by 8 bases, with 18 bases between. This CDR3 is built from 16 residues. CDR1 is LGHNA, CDR2 YNFKEQ, per germline.

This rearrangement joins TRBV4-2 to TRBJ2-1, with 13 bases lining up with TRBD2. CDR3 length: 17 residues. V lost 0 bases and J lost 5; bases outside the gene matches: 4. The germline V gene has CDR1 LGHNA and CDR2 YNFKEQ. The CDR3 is CASSQDGTSGNHNEQFF. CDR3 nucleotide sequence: TGTGCCAGCAGCCAAGATGGGACTAGCGGGAATCACAATGAGCAGTTCTTC.

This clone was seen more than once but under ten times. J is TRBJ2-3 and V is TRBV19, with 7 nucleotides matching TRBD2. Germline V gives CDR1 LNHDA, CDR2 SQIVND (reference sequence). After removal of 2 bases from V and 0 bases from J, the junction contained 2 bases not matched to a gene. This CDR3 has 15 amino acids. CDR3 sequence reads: CASSILAVSTDTQYF. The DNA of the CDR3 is TGTGCCAGTAGTATACTAGCGGTTAGCACAGATACGCAGTATTTT.

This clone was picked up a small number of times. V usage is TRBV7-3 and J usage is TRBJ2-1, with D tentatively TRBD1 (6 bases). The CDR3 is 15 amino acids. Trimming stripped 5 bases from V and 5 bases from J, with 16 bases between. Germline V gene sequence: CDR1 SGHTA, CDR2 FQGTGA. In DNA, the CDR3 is TGTGCCAGCAGCACCCAGACCGGACAGAACAATGAGCAGTTCTTC. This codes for CASSTQTGQNNEQFF.

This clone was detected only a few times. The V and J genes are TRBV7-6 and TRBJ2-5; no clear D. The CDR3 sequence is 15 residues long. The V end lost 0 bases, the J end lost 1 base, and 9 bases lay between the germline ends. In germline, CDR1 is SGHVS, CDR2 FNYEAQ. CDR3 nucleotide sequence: TGTGCCAGCAGCTTAGCGCCTTTGGCCCAAGAGACCCAGTACTTC. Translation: CASSLAPLAQETQYF. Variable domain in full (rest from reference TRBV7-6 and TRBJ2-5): GAGVSQSPRYKVTKRGQDVALRCDPISGHVSLYWYRQALGQGPEFLTYFNYEAQQDKSGLPNDRFSAERPEGSISTLTIQRTEQRDSAMYRCASSLAPLAQETQYFGPGTRLLVL.

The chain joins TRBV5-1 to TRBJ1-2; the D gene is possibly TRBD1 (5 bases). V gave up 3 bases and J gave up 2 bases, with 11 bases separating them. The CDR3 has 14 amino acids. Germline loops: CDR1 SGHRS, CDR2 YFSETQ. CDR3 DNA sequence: TGCGCCAGCAGCTCCGCCGGGGGAAACTATGGCTACACCTTC. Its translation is CASSSAGGNYGYTF.

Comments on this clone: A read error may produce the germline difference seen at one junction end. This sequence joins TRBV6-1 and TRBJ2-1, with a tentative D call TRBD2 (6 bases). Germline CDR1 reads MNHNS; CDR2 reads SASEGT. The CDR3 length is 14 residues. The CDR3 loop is CASSETVSAGGWIF. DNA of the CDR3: TGTGCCAGCAGTGAAACAGTCTCTGCCGGGGGATGGATCTTC.

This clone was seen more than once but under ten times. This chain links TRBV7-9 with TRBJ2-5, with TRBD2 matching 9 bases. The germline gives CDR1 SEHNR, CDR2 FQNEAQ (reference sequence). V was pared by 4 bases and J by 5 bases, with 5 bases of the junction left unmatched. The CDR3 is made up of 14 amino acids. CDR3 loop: CASSYGTSSETQYF. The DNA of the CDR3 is TGTGCCAGCAGCTACGGGACTAGCTCGGAGACCCAGTACTTC.

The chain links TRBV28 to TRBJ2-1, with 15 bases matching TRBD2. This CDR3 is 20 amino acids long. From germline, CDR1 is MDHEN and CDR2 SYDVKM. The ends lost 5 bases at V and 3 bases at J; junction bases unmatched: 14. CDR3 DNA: TGTGCCAGCAGTCCCCTAGGACTAGCGGGAGGGCCGAGCTTCTACAATGAGCAGTTCTTC. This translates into CASSPLGLAGGPSFYNEQFF.

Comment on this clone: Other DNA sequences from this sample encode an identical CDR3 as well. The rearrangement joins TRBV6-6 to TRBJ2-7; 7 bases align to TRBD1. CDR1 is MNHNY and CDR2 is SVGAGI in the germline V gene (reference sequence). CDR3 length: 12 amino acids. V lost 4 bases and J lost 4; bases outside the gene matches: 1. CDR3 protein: CASSSQGYEQYV. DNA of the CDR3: TGTGCCAGCAGTTCACAGGGGTACGAGCAGTACGTC.

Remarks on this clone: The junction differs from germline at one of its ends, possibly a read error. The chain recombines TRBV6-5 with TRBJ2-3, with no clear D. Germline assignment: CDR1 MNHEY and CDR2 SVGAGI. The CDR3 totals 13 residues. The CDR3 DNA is TGTGCCAGCAGTGACTCTATCACAGATACGCAGTATTTT. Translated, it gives CASSDSITDTQYF.

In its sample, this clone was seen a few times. The CDR3 DNA reads TGTGCCATCAGTGAGTTACAGGTCCCTGGAAACACCATATATTTT. Protein sequence: CAISELQVPGNTIYF. The chain carries TRBV10-3 and TRBJ1-3, with D perhaps matching TRBD1 (5 bases). Trimming took off 1 base at V and 2 bases at J, with 9 bases between the two ends. CDR3 length: 15 residues. CDR1 is ENHRY, CDR2 SYGVKD, per germline.

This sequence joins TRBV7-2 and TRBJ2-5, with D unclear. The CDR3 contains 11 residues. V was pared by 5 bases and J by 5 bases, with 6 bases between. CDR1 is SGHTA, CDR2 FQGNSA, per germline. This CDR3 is CASSRTETQYF. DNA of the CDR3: TGTGCCAGCAGCCGAACGGAGACCCAGTACTTC.

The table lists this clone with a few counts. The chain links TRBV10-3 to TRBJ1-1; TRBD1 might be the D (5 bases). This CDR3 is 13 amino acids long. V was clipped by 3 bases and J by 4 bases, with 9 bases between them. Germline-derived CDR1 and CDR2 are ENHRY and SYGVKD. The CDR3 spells CAISDRGGTEAFF. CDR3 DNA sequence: TGTGCCATCAGTGATAGGGGAGGCACTGAAGCTTTCTTT.

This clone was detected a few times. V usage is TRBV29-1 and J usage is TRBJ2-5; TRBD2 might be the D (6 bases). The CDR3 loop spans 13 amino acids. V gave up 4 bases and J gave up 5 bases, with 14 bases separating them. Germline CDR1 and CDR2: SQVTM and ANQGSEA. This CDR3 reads CSVGPSVRETQYF. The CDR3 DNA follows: TGCAGCGTTGGCCCTAGCGTTCGGGAGACCCAGTACTTC.

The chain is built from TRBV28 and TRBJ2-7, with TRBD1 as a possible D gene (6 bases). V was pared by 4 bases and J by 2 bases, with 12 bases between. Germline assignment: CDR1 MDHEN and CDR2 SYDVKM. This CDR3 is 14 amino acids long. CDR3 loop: CASSSHTGTYEQYF. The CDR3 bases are TGTGCCAGCAGTTCCCATACAGGGACCTACGAGCAGTACTTC.

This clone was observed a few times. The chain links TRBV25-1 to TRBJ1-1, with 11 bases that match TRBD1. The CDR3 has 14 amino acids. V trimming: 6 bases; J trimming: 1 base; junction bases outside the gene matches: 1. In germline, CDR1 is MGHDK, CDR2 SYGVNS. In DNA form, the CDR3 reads TGTGCCAGCAGGGGACAGGGGGAGAACACTGAAGCTTTCTTT. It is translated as CASRGQGENTEAFF.

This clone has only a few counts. CDR3 bases: TGTGCCAGCAGCCTCGGGATACCCCAAGAGACCCAGTACTTC. Amino acid sequence: CASSLGIPQETQYF. The chain links TRBV6-5 to TRBJ2-5; a possible D gene is TRBD2 (5 bases). The V gene's germline CDR1 is MNHEY and CDR2 SVGAGI. The CDR3 has 14 amino acids. V gave up 6 bases and J gave up 1 base, with 12 bases separating them.

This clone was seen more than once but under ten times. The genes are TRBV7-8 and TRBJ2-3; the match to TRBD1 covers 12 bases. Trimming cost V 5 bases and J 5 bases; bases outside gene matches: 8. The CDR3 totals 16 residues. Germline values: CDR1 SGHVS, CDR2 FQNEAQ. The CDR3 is CASSPPGQGAGDTQYF. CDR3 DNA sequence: TGTGCCAGCAGCCCACCGGGACAGGGGGCTGGAGATACGCAGTATTTT.

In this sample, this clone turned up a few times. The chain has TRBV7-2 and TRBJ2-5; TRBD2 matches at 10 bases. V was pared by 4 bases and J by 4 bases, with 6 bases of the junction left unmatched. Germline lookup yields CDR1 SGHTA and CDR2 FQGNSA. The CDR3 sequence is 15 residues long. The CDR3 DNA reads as TGTGCCAGCAGCTCTGAGCGGGGGGGCAGAGAGACCCAGTACTTC. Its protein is CASSSERGGRETQYF.

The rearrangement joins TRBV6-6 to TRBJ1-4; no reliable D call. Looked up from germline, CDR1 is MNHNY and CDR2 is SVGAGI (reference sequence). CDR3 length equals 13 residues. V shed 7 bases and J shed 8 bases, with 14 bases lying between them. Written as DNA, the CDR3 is TGTGCCAGCAACCTACACCGGATGGAAAAACTGTTTTTT. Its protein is CASNLHRMEKLFF.

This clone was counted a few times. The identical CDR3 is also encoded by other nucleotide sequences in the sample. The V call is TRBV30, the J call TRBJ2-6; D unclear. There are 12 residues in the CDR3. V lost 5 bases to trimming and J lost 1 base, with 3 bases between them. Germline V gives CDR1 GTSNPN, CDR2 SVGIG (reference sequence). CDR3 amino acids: CAWASGANVLTF. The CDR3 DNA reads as TGTGCCTGGGCGTCTGGGGCCAACGTCCTGACTTTC.

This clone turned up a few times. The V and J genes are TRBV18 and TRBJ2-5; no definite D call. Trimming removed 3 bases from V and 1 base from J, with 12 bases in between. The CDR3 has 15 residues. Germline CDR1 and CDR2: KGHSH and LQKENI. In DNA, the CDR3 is TGTGCCAGCTCACCTAATGGCCGGATCCAAGAGACCCAGTACTTC. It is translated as CASSPNGRIQETQYF.